The clone carrying this T cell receptor beta chain was observed many times. Antigen specificity is unknown. This sample is drawn from a study of CD8 T cells in ankylosing spondylitis. Regarding the study as a whole: Disease-linked clones, CD8+, were relatively rare in peripheral blood.

Trimming shortened V by 5 bases and J by 6 bases, and 19 bases separated the two germline ends. The CDR3 is made up of 16 amino acids. Each TCR beta library was made by quantitative 5'-RACE that incorporated molecular barcodes. One entry per CDR3 protein, called by TCRdb with MiXCR from the 5' RACE reads. The table has some 87,000 distinct CDR3 sequences, approximately 9% seen once. This chain uses TRBV12-3 or TRBV12-4 with TRBJ1-4, with D perhaps TRBD1 (6 bases). The sequencing input was blood, either unsorted or a sorted T cell fraction (not recorded which). The sequence derives from a male donor with ankylosing spondylitis or in good health (not recorded which). The CDR3 DNA follows: TGTGCCAGCAGTAACAGGGTGGGGGCGCCTGATGAAAAACTGTTTTTT. As protein: CASSNRVGAPDEKLFF.